Below, one TCR beta chain is given with its context. The data were taken from a study of monozygotic twins with inflammatory bowel disease. TCRdb reprocessed the 5' RACE reads, with one entry per CDR3 protein and no DNA. Recorded for this sample: around 370,000 distinct CDR3 sequences. Sequences were obtained from blood. The sequence derives from a human donor with ulcerative colitis or Crohn's disease, or a healthy co-twin of an affected twin (not recorded which).

The CDR3 protein is CASSLFNGGAEAFF. This chain connects TRBV5-4 to TRBJ1-1. Germline CDR1 is SGHNT and CDR2 is YYREEE (reference sequence). The CDR3 loop spans 14 amino acids. Together with reference TRBV5-4 and TRBJ1-1, the CDR3 gives the full variable domain: ETGVTQSPTHLIKTRGQQVTLRCSSQSGHNTVSWYQQALGQGPQFIFQYYREEENGRGNFPPRFSGLQFPNYSSELNVNALELDDSALYLCASSLFNGGAEAFFGQGTRLTVV.